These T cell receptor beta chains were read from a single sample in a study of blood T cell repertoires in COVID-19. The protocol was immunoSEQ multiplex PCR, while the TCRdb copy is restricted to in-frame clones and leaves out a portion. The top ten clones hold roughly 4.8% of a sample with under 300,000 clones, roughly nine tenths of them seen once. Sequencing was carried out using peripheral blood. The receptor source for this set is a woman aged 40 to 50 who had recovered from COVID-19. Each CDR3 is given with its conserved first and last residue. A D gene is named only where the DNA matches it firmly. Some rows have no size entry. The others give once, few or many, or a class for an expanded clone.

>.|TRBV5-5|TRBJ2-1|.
CASSVGTYNEQFF
TGTGCCAGCAGCGTTGGGACATACAATGAGCAGTTCTTC
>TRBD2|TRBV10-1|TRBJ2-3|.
CASSVGAGGWTDTQYF
TGCGCCAGCAGTGTTGGAGCGGGAGGGTGGACAGATACGCAGTATTTT
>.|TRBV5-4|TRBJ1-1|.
CASSLERAYTEAFF
TGTGCCAGCAGCTTGGAGAGGGCCTACACTGAAGCTTTCTTT
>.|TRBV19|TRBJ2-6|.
CASSMYSGANVLTF
TGTGCCAGTAGTATGTACTCTGGGGCCAACGTCCTGACTTTC
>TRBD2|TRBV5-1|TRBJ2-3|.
CASSLTSGASTDTQYF
TGCGCCAGCAGCTTGACTAGCGGAGCTAGCACAGATACGCAGTATTTT
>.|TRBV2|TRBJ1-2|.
CASSERGTAPSYTF
TGTGCCAGCAGTGAAAGGGGGACGGCACCGAGCTACACCTTC
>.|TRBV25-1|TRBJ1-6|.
CASSEFLSPLHF
TGTGCCAGCAGTGAATTTCTATCACCCCTCCACTTT
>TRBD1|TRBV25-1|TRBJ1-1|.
CASSGTGTGEAFF
TGTGCCAGCAGTGGAACCGGGACAGGTGAAGCTTTCTTT
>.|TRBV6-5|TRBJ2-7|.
CASSPGLSKHYF
TGTGCCAGCAGCCCGGGACTTTCTAAGCACTACTTC
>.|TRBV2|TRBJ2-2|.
CASRGQFIGELFF
TGTGCCAGCAGAGGACAGTTCATCGGGGAGCTGTTTTTT
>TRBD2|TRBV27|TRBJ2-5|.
CASSSTWAGGGQETQYF
TGTGCCAGCAGTTCCACTTGGGCGGGAGGAGGGCAAGAGACCCAGTACTTC
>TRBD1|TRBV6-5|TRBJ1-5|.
CASSLQGSQPQHF
TGTGCCAGCAGTTTACAGGGGAGCCAGCCCCAGCATTTT
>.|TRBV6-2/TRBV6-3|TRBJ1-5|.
CASSLLGAGTNQPQHF
TGTGCCAGCAGTTTGTTGGGGGCCGGGACAAATCAGCCCCAGCATTTT
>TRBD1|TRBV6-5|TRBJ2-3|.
CASKPPGGRADTQYF
TGTGCCAGCAAGCCTCCAGGGGGTCGGGCAGATACGCAGTATTTT
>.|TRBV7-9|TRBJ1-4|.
CASSVRQYEKLFF
TGTGCCAGCAGCGTCCGACAGTACGAAAAACTGTTTTTT
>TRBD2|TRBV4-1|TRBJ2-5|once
CASGRGGGDPRGETQYF
TGCGCCAGCGGTAGGGGCGGGGGTGATCCCCGTGGAGAGACCCAGTACTTC
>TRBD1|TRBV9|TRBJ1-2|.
CASSQGQGSYGYTF
TGTGCCAGCAGCCAGGGACAGGGGAGCTATGGCTACACCTTC
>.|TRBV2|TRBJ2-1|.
CASSEQGVIGEQFF
TGTGCCAGCAGTGAACAAGGGGTGATAGGTGAGCAGTTCTTC
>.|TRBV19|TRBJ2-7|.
CASSISGFREQYF
TGTGCCAGTAGTATCTCGGGATTCCGCGAGCAGTACTTC
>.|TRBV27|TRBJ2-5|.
CAAGLEETQYF
TGTGCCGCCGGACTTGAAGAGACCCAGTACTTC
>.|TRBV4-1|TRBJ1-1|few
CASSPRLRDTEAFF
TGCGCCAGCAGCCCCCGACTGAGGGACACTGAAGCTTTCTTT
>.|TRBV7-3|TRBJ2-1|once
CASSRSPVDEQFF
TGTGCCAGCAGCAGGAGCCCGGTCGATGAGCAGTTCTTC
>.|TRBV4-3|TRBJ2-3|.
CASSQDRAGRDTQYF
TGCGCCAGCAGCCAAGATCGGGCGGGGAGAGATACGCAGTATTTT
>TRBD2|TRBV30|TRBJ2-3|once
CAWSDYLAGGPDTQYF
TGTGCCTGGAGTGATTATCTAGCGGGAGGCCCAGATACGCAGTATTTT
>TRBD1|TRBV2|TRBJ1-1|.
CASRSTGGSTEAFF
TGTGCCAGCAGATCGACAGGGGGTAGCACTGAAGCTTTCTTT
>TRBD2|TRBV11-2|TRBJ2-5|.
CASSLAGIQETQYF
TGTGCCAGCAGTCTAGCGGGTATCCAAGAGACCCAGTACTTC
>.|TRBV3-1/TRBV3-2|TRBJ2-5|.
CASSQVIGGETQYF
TGTGCCAGCAGCCAAGTTATCGGAGGAGAGACCCAGTACTTC
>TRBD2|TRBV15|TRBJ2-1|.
CATSRTSSGRAYEQFF
TGTGCCACCAGCAGAACCTCTAGCGGGAGGGCCTATGAGCAGTTCTTC
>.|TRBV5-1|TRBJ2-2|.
CASTSGAGELFF
TGCGCCAGCACCTCGGGGGCCGGGGAGCTGTTTTTT
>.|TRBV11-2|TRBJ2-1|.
CASSLVAPAFNEQFF
TGTGCCAGCAGCTTGGTAGCGCCCGCTTTCAATGAGCAGTTCTTC
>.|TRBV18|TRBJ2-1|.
CASSLTHRNEQFF
TGTGCCAGCTCTTTGACTCATCGGAATGAGCAGTTCTTC
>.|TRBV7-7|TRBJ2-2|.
CASSLEGQGHTGELFF
TGTGCCAGCAGCTTAGAGGGTCAGGGGCACACCGGGGAGCTGTTTTTT
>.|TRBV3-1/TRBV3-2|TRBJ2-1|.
CASSQDLHTSEQFF
TGTGCCAGCAGCCAAGATCTCCACACTAGCGAGCAGTTCTTC